Presented here are 12 T cell receptor beta chains from one specimen sequenced in a study of T cell responses to AZD1222 COVID-19 vaccine. Generated by immunoSEQ multiplex PCR, the TCRdb table keeps only in-frame clones and is missing some. The sample contains under 130,000 clones, more than 75% of which appear only once. Source: peripheral blood, taken on day 0 of AZD1222 vaccination. The receptors were sampled from an adult in good health.

The V call is TRBV3-1 (or the pseudogene TRBV3-2), the J call TRBJ1-6; a possible D gene is TRBD1 (5 bases). V shed 1 base and J shed 13 bases, with 17 bases lying between them. This CDR3 has 15 residues. Per germline, CDR1 LGHDT and CDR2 YNNKEL (reference sequence). CDR3 nucleotide sequence: TGTGCCAGCAGCCAAGGGGGACCGCACTTTAGGCCCCTCCACTTT. Its protein product is CASSQGGPHFRPLHF.

V gene TRBV25-1 combines with J gene TRBJ2-6; possible D gene TRBD2, 6 bases. The CDR3 is 15 residues long. Germline CDR1 MGHDK, CDR2 SYGVNS. The V and J ends lost 1 base and 2 bases respectively, with 6 bases between them. In nucleotides, the CDR3 is TGTGCCAGCAGTGAATGGGGGGCTGGGGCCAACGTCCTGACTTTC. The encoded protein is CASSEWGAGANVLTF.

This chain joins TRBV7-9 and TRBJ2-5; perhaps D is TRBD1 or TRBD2 (5 bases each). Trimming removed 5 bases at V and 7 bases at J, with 11 bases between. Germline V gives CDR1 SEHNR, CDR2 FQNEAQ (reference sequence). This CDR3 region has 12 residues. CDR3 bases: TGTGCCAGCAGCGACCTTGGGGGGACCCAGTACTTC. Amino acid sequence: CASSDLGGTQYF.

The chain combines TRBV2 with TRBJ1-5, with a weak D call TRBD1 (6 bases). The CDR3 has 16 residues. Trimming took off 3 bases at V and 2 bases at J, with 14 bases between the two ends. Germline V gene sequence: CDR1 SNHLY, CDR2 FYNNEI. CDR3 protein: CASSDHRAAGNQPQHF. As DNA, the CDR3 is TGTGCCAGCAGTGATCACAGGGCTGCGGGCAATCAGCCCCAGCATTTT.

The V and J genes are TRBV5-1 and TRBJ2-6, with TRBD1 as a possible D gene (5 bases). Germline-derived CDR1 and CDR2 are SGHRS and YFSETQ. The V and J ends lost 3 bases and 2 bases respectively, with 9 bases between them. This CDR3 is built from 15 residues. The DNA of the CDR3 is TGCGCCAGCAGCTCAGGGATAGCTGGGGCCAACGTCCTGACTTTC. Translated, it gives CASSSGIAGANVLTF.

This chain links TRBV4-1 with TRBJ1-3, with D unclear. V shed 2 bases and J shed 3 bases, with 5 bases lying between them. The germline CDR1 and CDR2 sequences are MGHRA and YSYEKL. The CDR3 contains 13 residues. The CDR3 DNA follows: TGCGCCAGCAGCCAATTGATTGGAAACACCATATATTTT. This gives the protein CASSQLIGNTIYF.

The chain is built from TRBV6-2 or TRBV6-3 and TRBJ2-3; TRBD2 matches 8 bases. The germline V gene has CDR1 MNHEY and CDR2 SVGEGT. With V trimmed by 2 bases and J by 4 bases, 5 bases remained unmatched. This CDR3 has 15 residues. CDR3: CASSYMASGSDTQYF. Written as DNA, the CDR3 is TGTGCCAGCAGTTACATGGCTAGCGGGTCAGATACGCAGTATTTT.

This clone was observed a handful of times. Here the CDR3 DNA reads TGTGCCAGCAGCTTAGTAGGGTTGGGCACTGAAGCTTTCTTT. Encoded protein: CASSLVGLGTEAFF. The chain couples TRBV7-2 to TRBJ1-1, with D hard to call. V was shortened by 1 base and J by 4 bases, with 10 bases between the two germline ends. The CDR3 extends over 14 amino acids. CDR1 SGHTA and CDR2 FQGNSA come from the germline V gene.

J is TRBJ2-7 and V is TRBV11-2; D possibly corresponds to TRBD1 (5 bases). Trimming took 4 bases from V and 1 from J, leaving 11 bases between them. The CDR3 loop spans 14 amino acids. From germline, CDR1 is SGHAT and CDR2 FQNNGV. This CDR3 reads CASSWSGSSYEQYF. For the CDR3, the DNA is TGTGCCAGCAGCTGGTCAGGGTCGTCCTACGAGCAGTACTTC.

The chain has TRBV7-2 and TRBJ2-1, with a weak D call TRBD1 (6 bases). V was cut by 1 base and J by 3 bases, with 10 bases left in between. This CDR3 has 15 residues. The germline V gene encodes CDR1 SGHTA and CDR2 FQGNSA. The CDR3 DNA follows: TGTGCCAGCAGCTTAGGGACAGCATACTACAATGAGCAGTTCTTC. As protein: CASSLGTAYYNEQFF. Supplemented by reference TRBV7-2 and TRBJ2-1, the full variable domain reads GAGVSQSPSNKVTEKGKDVELRCDPISGHTALYWYRQSLGQGLEFLIYFQGNSAPDKSGLPSDRFSAERTGGSVSTLTIQRTQQEDSAVYLCASSLGTAYYNEQFFGPGTRLTVL.

This chain joins TRBV3-1 (or the pseudogene TRBV3-2) and TRBJ2-3, with 10 bases lining up with TRBD2. The CDR3 has 15 residues. Germline lookup yields CDR1 LGHDT and CDR2 YNNKEL (reference sequence). Trimming cost V 6 bases and J 1 base; bases outside gene matches: 4. The CDR3 loop reads CASRPGTSGTDTQYF. The DNA of the CDR3 is TGTGCCAGCAGGCCCGGGACTAGCGGCACAGATACGCAGTATTTT.

This chain uses TRBV5-6 with TRBJ2-2; 7 bases fit TRBD2. The CDR3 is made up of 15 amino acids. Germline CDR1 SGHDT, CDR2 YYEEEE. The J segment lost 8 bases and the V segment lost 3 bases, leaving 10 bases of the junction unmatched. CDR3 coding DNA: TGTGCCAGCAGCTCCGGGACTACTACAGGAGGGGAGCTGTTTTTT. It encodes CASSSGTTTGGELFF.